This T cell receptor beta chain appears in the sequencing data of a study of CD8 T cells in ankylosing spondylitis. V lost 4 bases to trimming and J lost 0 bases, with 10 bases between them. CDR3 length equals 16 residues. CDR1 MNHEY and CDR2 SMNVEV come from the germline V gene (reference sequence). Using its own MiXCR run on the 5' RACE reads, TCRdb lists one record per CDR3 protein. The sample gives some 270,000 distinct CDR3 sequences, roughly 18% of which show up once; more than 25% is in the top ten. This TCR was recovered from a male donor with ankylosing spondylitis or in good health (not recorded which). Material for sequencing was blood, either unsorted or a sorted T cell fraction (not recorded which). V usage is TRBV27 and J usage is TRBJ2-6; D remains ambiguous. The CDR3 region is CASSSTALSGANVLTF. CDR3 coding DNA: TGTGCCAGCAGTTCCACTGCCCTCTCTGGGGCCAACGTCCTGACTTTC.